One sample yielded the 19 T cell receptor beta chains listed below, sequenced in a study of type 1 regulatory T cells. Study outcomes and limitations: Type 1 regulatory T cells had a more restricted TCR repertoire than non-type 1 regulatory T cells.

No antigen has been identified for these receptors. TCRdb re-derived calls from the reads in MiXCR, one entry per CDR3 protein. The sample consists of 65,000 to 80,000 distinct CDR3 sequences, 20% of them appearing once. The sample comprised cultured type 1 regulatory T (Tr1) cells, either the whole culture or a sorted fraction (not recorded which). All receptors come from a human donor in good health.

This clonotype showed up just a few times. This rearrangement joins TRBV20-1 to TRBJ1-5; 9 bases fit TRBD1. Trimming at V came to 2 bases and at J to 6 bases, leaving 5 bases not matched to a gene. Per the germline V gene, CDR1 is DFQATT and CDR2 is SNEGSKA (reference sequence). The CDR3 contains 14 residues. The CDR3 loop is CSARRRQGGQPQHF. CDR3 sequence (DNA): TGCAGTGCTAGAAGGCGACAGGGGGGTCAGCCCCAGCATTTT.

The chain uses TRBV27 and TRBJ2-7; D gene unclear. V gave up 5 bases and J gave up 4 bases, with 18 bases separating them. There are 15 residues in the CDR3. Germline V gene lookup returns CDR1 MNHEY and CDR2 SMNVEV (reference sequence). CDR3 loop: CASSAKARSPYEQYF. In nucleotides, the CDR3 is TGTGCCAGCAGTGCTAAGGCGAGGTCCCCGTACGAGCAGTACTTC.

This chain joins TRBV29-1 and TRBJ2-3; 10 nucleotides align to TRBD2. Germline V lookup: CDR1 SQVTM, CDR2 ANQGSEA. Trimming at V came to 5 bases and at J to 4 bases, leaving 6 bases not matched to a gene. The CDR3 length is 14 residues. The CDR3 spells CSVQAGGPADTQYF. The CDR3 region has the DNA TGCAGCGTTCAAGCGGGAGGGCCCGCAGATACGCAGTATTTT.

This clonotype showed up just a few times. The chain recombines TRBV29-1 with TRBJ1-3; D not resolved. Germline CDR1 is SQVTM and CDR2 is ANQGSEA. Trimming removed 6 bases at V and 0 bases at J, with 6 bases between. CDR3 size: 12 residues. CDR3 loop: CSVSLSGNTIYF. CDR3 DNA: TGCAGCGTCAGCCTCTCTGGAAACACCATATATTTT.

V usage is TRBV3-1 and J usage is TRBJ2-4; 9 nucleotides agree with TRBD1. Germline CDR1 LGHDT, CDR2 YNNKEL (reference sequence). V shed 3 bases, J shed 5 bases, and the junction held 5 bases outside the gene matches. This CDR3 comprises 15 residues. As DNA, the CDR3 is TGTGCCAGCAGCCAGGCCGGGACAGGGCAAAACATTCAGTACTTC. This encodes CASSQAGTGQNIQYF.

By its share, this clonotype is medium-sized. The chain joins TRBV15 to TRBJ1-6, with 10 bases identical to TRBD1. J was trimmed by 10 bases and V by 5 bases; bases with no gene match: 5. CDR3 length: 14 residues. CDR1 and CDR2 (germline): LNHNV, YYDKDF (reference sequence). The CDR3 here is CATSGDRGRSPLHF. In DNA, the CDR3 is TGTGCCACCAGCGGGGACAGGGGTCGCTCACCCCTCCACTTT.

There are a few counts of this clonotype. This rearrangement joins TRBV6-2 or TRBV6-3 to TRBJ2-2; D is undetermined. The CDR3 runs 13 residues. V shed 2 bases and J shed 0 bases, with 1 base lying between them. Germline lookup yields CDR1 MNHEY and CDR2 SVGEGT. CDR3 loop: CASSYANTGELFF. CDR3 nucleotide sequence: TGTGCCAGCAGTTACGCGAACACCGGGGAGCTGTTTTTT.

J is TRBJ1-4 and V is TRBV29-1; perhaps TRBD1 as D (5 bases). The ends were cut back, 3 bases at V and 10 bases at J, with 9 bases in the middle. In germline, CDR1 is SQVTM, CDR2 ANQGSEA. The CDR3 runs to 11 residues. CDR3 loop: CSVDQGGKLFF. CDR3 coding DNA: TGCAGCGTTGACCAGGGAGGAAAACTGTTTTTT.

In this sample, this clonotype turned up a few times. V is TRBV29-1 and J is TRBJ2-5; no definite D call. The CDR3 is 12 residues long. V was clipped by 7 bases and J by 2 bases, with 11 bases between them. Germline V CDR1 and CDR2: SQVTM, ANQGSEA. CDR3 nucleotide sequence: TGCAGCGCTGGGGTTCTTCAAGAGACCCAGTACTTC. Encoded protein: CSAGVLQETQYF.

The CDR3 reads CASSQGQGGYEQYF. The DNA for the CDR3 is TGTGCCAGCAGCCAAGGACAGGGTGGGTACGAGCAGTACTTC. J is TRBJ2-7 and V is TRBV7-9, with TRBD1 matching 8 bases. Trimming removed 5 bases from V and 4 bases from J; junction bases left unmatched: 7. The CDR3 spans 14 residues. Germline assignment: CDR1 SEHNR and CDR2 FQNEAQ (reference sequence).

The genes are TRBV7-8 and TRBJ2-1; 7 bases fit TRBD1. The CDR3 consists of 16 residues. After removal of 0 bases from V and 2 bases from J, the junction contained 4 bases not matched to a gene. Germline V gene sequence: CDR1 SGHVS, CDR2 FQNEAQ. CDR3 loop: CASSLAGGTTYNEQFF. CDR3 DNA: TGTGCCAGCAGCTTAGCAGGGGGCACCACCTACAATGAGCAGTTCTTC.

This clonotype has a count of ten or more. CDR3 coding DNA: TGTGCCAGCAGTTCGACAGTGTTTCAGGCAGATACGCAGTATTTT. Protein sequence: CASSSTVFQADTQYF. This chain joins TRBV6-5 and TRBJ2-3; TRBD1 might be the D (5 bases). The V end lost 4 bases, the J end lost 4 bases, and 15 bases lay between the germline ends. The length of the CDR3 is 15 residues. CDR1 and CDR2 (germline): MNHEY, SVGAGI.

This clonotype showed up just a few times. The rearrangement joins TRBV5-1 to TRBJ2-1; a weak D match, TRBD1 (5 bases). The germline V gene encodes CDR1 SGHRS and CDR2 YFSETQ. CDR3 length: 17 amino acids. V was shortened by 2 bases and J by 1 base, with 16 bases between the two germline ends. CDR3 region: CASSFFQGPGSYNEQFF. The DNA of the CDR3 is TGCGCCAGCAGCTTTTTCCAGGGTCCCGGGTCCTACAATGAGCAGTTCTTC.

The CDR3, as DNA: TGTGCCAGCAGCTTAGCCTCTGGGGAAGGTTCACCCCTCCACTTT. It yields the protein CASSLASGEGSPLHF. The J gene is TRBJ1-6, the V gene TRBV7-2; D unresolved. The germline V gene encodes CDR1 SGHTA and CDR2 FQGNSA. The CDR3 extends over 15 amino acids. V dropped 0 bases and J dropped 9 bases, with 12 bases sitting between them.

This clonotype was observed a handful of times. V usage is TRBV20-1 and J usage is TRBJ2-3, with 9 bases that match TRBD2. With V trimmed by 7 bases and J by 1 base, 12 bases remained unmatched. Germline-derived CDR1 and CDR2 are DFQATT and SNEGSKA (reference sequence). The CDR3 is made up of 16 amino acids. The CDR3: CSVAGKREVGTDTQYF. DNA of the CDR3: TGCAGTGTGGCCGGAAAGCGGGAGGTTGGCACAGATACGCAGTATTTT.

Concerning this clonotype itself: This may be a read error, as it is one base from a much larger clone. The chain couples TRBV5-1 to TRBJ1-2; D ambiguous. The CDR3 runs 13 residues. The germline V gene encodes CDR1 SGHRS and CDR2 YFSETQ. The CDR3 coding sequence is TGCGCCAGCGGCTTGGCGGGGAACTATGGCTACACCTTC. Its protein is CASGLAGNYGYTF.

CDR3 DNA: TGCGCCAGCAGCCTAATTCGCAGGGCGGATACGCAGTATTTT. It yields the protein CASSLIRRADTQYF. The chain uses TRBV4-1 and TRBJ2-3, with TRBD1 as a possible D gene (5 bases). The germline V gene encodes CDR1 MGHRA and CDR2 YSYEKL. The CDR3 covers 14 residues. With 4 bases removed from V and 6 bases from J, the gap between germline ends came to 14 bases.

This sequence joins TRBV5-1 and TRBJ2-3, with 9 bases that match TRBD2. The CDR3 runs 14 residues. Germline lookup yields CDR1 SGHRS and CDR2 YFSETQ. V was clipped by 6 bases and J by 0 bases; unmatched bases: 2. The CDR3 region is CASTSGTSTDTQYF. In nucleotides, the CDR3 is TGCGCCAGCACTAGCGGGACCAGCACAGATACGCAGTATTTT.

This rearrangement joins TRBV12-2 to TRBJ2-1; the table's D call TRBD1 went unverified against the DNA. TRBV12-2 counts as a pseudogene. The CDR3 consists of 15 residues. The CDR3 nucleotides are TGTGCAAGTCGCTTAGGAAACGAGGGGGGCAATGAGCAGTTCTTC. Its translation: CASRLGNEGGNEQFF.